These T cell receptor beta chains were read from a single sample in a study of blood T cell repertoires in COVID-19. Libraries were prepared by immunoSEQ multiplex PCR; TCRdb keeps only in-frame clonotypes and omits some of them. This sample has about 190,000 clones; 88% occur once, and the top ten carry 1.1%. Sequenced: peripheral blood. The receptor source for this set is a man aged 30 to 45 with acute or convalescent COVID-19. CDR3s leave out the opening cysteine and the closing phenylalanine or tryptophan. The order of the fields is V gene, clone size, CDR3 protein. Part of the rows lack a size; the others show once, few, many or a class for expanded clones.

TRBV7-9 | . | ASSLGDRPTGEQY
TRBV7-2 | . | ASSLSSYEQY
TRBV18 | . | ASSPPDGGIRDGYT
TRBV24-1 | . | ATSDKRYSNQPQH
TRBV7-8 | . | ASSLAGGVGRGYT
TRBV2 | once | ASRLSRGTEAF
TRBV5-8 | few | ASSQGTRFYGYT
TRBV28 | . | ASQLATYQFGNTIY
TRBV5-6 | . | ASSREYLYNEQF
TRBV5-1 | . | ASSLQGSFTDTQY
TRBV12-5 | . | ASVSNGGASTGELF
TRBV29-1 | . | SVREQGSGEQY
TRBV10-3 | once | AISERQGSTEAF
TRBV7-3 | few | ASSLQGVDGYT
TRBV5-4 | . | ASRLLAGGPHQETQY
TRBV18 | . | ASSLGQGAGGKLF
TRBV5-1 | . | ASSKGTGNTDTQY
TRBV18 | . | ASSLGLPGAGELF
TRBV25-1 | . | ASSKPGQGAGGELF
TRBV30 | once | AWRTGSAF
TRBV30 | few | AWTQGFDQPQH
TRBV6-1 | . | ASSERSNQPQH
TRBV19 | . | ASSAYRGEGYT
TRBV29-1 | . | SASTEPGNTEAF
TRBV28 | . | ASSIGGAGNQPQH
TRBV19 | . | ASVQGQNTGELF
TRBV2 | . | ASSDLAAEQF
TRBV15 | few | ATSSTGGASNQPQH
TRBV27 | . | ASSHYGDKAF
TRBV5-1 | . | ASSQRTISTDTQY
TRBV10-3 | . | AINGDSNQPQH
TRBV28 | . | ASRMDSGNTEAF
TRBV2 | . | ASSGGLAGLNEQF
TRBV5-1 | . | ASSPGLQKGTEAF
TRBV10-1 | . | ASLMDGANYGYT
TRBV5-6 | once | ASRQNTGELF
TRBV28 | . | ASSLMGYPGEQF
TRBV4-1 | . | ASSQGPSDYEQY
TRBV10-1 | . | ASSVDRDYYEQY
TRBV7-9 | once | ASSLGPGRTGELF
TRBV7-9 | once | ASSFDYRLNEKLF
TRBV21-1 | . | AGALTVDTEAF
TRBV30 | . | AWSRWTGGRNEKLF
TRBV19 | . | ATTDSLFSYEQY
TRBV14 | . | ASSRSGGGRSGETQY